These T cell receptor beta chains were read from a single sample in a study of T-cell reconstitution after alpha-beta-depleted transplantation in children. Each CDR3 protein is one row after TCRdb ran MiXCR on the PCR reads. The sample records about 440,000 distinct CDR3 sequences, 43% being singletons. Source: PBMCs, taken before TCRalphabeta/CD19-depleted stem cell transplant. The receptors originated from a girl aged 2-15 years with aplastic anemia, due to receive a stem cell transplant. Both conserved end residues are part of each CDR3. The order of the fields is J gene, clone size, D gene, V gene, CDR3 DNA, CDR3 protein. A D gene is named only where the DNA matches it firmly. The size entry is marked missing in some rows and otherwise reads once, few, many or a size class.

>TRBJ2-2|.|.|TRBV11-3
TGTGCCAGCAGCTCCCTCGGGGACACCGGGGAGCTGTTTTTT
CASSSLGDTGELFF
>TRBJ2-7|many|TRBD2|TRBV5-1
TGCGCCAGCAGCTATGGGGGGGCCTACGAGCAGTACTTC
CASSYGGAYEQYF
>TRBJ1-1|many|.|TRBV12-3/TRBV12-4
TGTGCCAGCAGTCCTGCGGGGGGGAACACTGAAGCTTTCTTT
CASSPAGGNTEAFF
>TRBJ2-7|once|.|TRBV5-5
TGTGCCAGCAGCCCGAAAGACTACGAGCAGTACTTC
CASSPKDYEQYF
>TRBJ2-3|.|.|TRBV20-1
TGCAGCTCCCCGGGGCCTACCACAGATACGCAGTATTTT
CSSPGPTTDTQYF
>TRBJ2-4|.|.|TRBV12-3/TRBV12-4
TGTGCCAGCAGCCCAGATGTTGGAAACATTCAGTACTTC
CASSPDVGNIQYF
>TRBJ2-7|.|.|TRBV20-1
TGCGCTGGTAGGGATAGGCTTAGCTACGAGCAGTACTTC
CAGRDRLSYEQYF
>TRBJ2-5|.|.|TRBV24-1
TGTGCCACCAGTGATGCGGGACAGACCGAGACCCAGTACTTC
CATSDAGQTETQYF
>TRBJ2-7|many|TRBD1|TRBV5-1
TGCGCCAGCAGCTGGGCGCGGACAGGGGGCTCCGAGCAGTACTTC
CASSWARTGGSEQYF
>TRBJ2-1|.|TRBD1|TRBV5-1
TGCGCCAGCAGCTTTGGGACAGGGAAGTCGTCCTACAATGAGCAGTTCTTC
CASSFGTGKSSYNEQFF
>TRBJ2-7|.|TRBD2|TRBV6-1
TGTGCCACACGGACTAGCGGGAGGTACGAGCAGTACTTC
CATRTSGRYEQYF
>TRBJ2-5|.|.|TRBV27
TGTGCCAGCAGTTTTTTCCCCCAAGAGACCCAGTACTTC
CASSFFPQETQYF
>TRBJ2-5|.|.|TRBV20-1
TGCAGTGCTAGTCGGTCGGGGCAAGAGACCCAGTACTTC
CSASRSGQETQYF
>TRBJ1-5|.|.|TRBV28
TGTGCCAGCAGTTGGAGCCTTTATAGCAATCAGCCCCAGCATTTT
CASSWSLYSNQPQHF
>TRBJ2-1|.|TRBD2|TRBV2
TGTGCCAGCAGTGAGCCCATCCTAGCGGTCGCCTCCTACAATGAGCAGTTCTTC
CASSEPILAVASYNEQFF
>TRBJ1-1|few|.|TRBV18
TGTGCCAGCTCACCTTTGACAGCCCTGAACACTGAAGCTTTCTTT
CASSPLTALNTEAFF
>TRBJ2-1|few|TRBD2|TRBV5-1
TGCGCCAATTCGGGACTAGCTGAAGACTACAATGAGCAGTTCTTC
CANSGLAEDYNEQFF
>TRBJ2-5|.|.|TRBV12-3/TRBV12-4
TGTGCCAGCAGTTTAGGTAGCCTTCAAGAGACCCAGTACTTC
CASSLGSLQETQYF
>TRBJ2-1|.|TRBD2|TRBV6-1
TGTGCCAGCAGCCCTACTTGGCTAGCGGGAGTTCCCTACAATGAGCAGTTCTTC
CASSPTWLAGVPYNEQFF
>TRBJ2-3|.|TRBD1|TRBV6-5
TGTGCCAGCAGTTACTCGGGACAGGCAGGGTGGGATACGCAGTATTTT
CASSYSGQAGWDTQYF
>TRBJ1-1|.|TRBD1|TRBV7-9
TGTGCCAGCAGCTTCCACAGGGGGACGAACACTGAAGCTTTCTTT
CASSFHRGTNTEAFF
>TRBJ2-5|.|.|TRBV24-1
TGTGCCACCAGTGATTCGACGGGACTGAAAGAGACCCAGTACTTC
CATSDSTGLKETQYF
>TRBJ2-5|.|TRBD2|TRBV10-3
TGTGCCTCCCGGTCCGGGACTAGCGTTAATCAAGAGACCCAGTACTTC
CASRSGTSVNQETQYF
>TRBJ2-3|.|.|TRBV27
TGTGCCAGCAGTTTTTTCGTTGGGACAGATACGCAGTATTTT
CASSFFVGTDTQYF
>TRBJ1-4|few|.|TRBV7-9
TGTGCCAGCAGCTTAGGTGGGGCCTCTAATGAAAAACTGTTTTTT
CASSLGGASNEKLFF
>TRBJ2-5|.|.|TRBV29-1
TGCAGCGCCAGGGACTACCAAGAGACCCAGTACTTC
CSARDYQETQYF
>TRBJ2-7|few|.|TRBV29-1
TGCAGCGTTGCCAGGGGCTACGAGCAGTACTTC
CSVARGYEQYF
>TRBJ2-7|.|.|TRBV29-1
TGCAGCGTTGAAGATTTCGCCAGGGGCGGCTCCTACGAGCAGTACTTC
CSVEDFARGGSYEQYF
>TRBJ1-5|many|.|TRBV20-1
TGCAGTGCTAGTTTGCCTCGGGGGGCCAATCAGCCCCAGCATTTT
CSASLPRGANQPQHF
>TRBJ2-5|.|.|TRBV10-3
TGTGCCATCAGGGGGCAGATGGGGGAGGAGACCCAGTACTTC
CAIRGQMGEETQYF
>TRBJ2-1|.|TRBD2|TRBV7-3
TGTGCCAGCAGCTTATCCAGCGGGGACTCCTACAATGAGCAGTTCTTC
CASSLSSGDSYNEQFF
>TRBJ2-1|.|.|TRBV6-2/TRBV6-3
TGTGCCACCTCCGTCTTTCGGAATGAGCAGTTCTTC
CATSVFRNEQFF
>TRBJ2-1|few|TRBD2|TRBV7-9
TGTGCCAGCAGCTCCCAAAGCGGGAGGGCTTCCTACAATGAGCAGTTCTTC
CASSSQSGRASYNEQFF
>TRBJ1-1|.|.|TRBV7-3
TGTGCCAGCAGTCGCAGCGGGGACATGAACACTGAAGCTTTCTTT
CASSRSGDMNTEAFF
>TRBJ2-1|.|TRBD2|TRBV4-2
TGTGCCAGCAGCCAGGGGACTAGCGGGAGTTTTGAGCAGTTCTTC
CASSQGTSGSFEQFF
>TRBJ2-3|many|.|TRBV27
TGTGCCAGCAGTTTCAGCAGTAGCACAGATACGCAGTATTTT
CASSFSSSTDTQYF
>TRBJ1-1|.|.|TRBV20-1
TGCAGTGCTAGGAACGGGAACACTGAAGCTTTCTTT
CSARNGNTEAFF
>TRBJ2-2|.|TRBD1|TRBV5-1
TGCGCCAGCAGTCCACGGACAGGAACGAACACCGGGGAGCTGTTTTTT
CASSPRTGTNTGELFF
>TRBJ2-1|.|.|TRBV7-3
TGTGCCAGCAGCTTAACGACTGTAACCTACAATGAGCAGTTCTTC
CASSLTTVTYNEQFF
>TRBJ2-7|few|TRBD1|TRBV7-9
TGTGCCAGCAGCTCCCGGGACAGGGTGGGCGAGCAGTACTTC
CASSSRDRVGEQYF
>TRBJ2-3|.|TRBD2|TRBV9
TGTGCCAGCAGCGTGACTAGCGGGGGGGGAGTATCCACAGATACGCAGTATTTT
CASSVTSGGGVSTDTQYF